This is a list of T cell receptor beta chains from one sample in a study of CD8 T cells in ankylosing spondylitis. TCRdb reanalysed the 5' RACE reads using MiXCR and keeps one entry per CDR3 protein. The sample lists a few hundred thousand distinct CDR3 sequences; about 22% were seen once. The sample consisted of blood, either unsorted or a sorted T cell fraction (not recorded which). These receptors were taken from a male donor with ankylosing spondylitis. Each CDR3 is given with its conserved first and last residue. Each record gives: clone size, V gene, J gene, D gene, CDR3 DNA, CDR3 protein. D genes are given only for firm matches. Expanded clones are given a class, and other clones once, few, many or no size at all.

few	TRBV5-1	TRBJ2-1	TRBD2	TGCGCCAGCAGCTTGGGGACTAGCGGGATCGGGAATGAGCAGTTCTTC	CASSLGTSGIGNEQFF
.	TRBV11-1	TRBJ2-1	TRBD1	TGTGCCAGCAGTAACCGGGACAGGGGGCTCAATGAGCAGTTCTTC	CASSNRDRGLNEQFF
.	TRBV25-1	TRBJ1-6	.	TGTGCCAGCAGTGAATTTACAGGGTTTTCACCCCTCCACTTT	CASSEFTGFSPLHF
.	TRBV15	TRBJ2-3	.	TGTGCCACCAGCAGAGCAGCCAGCACAGATACGCAGTATTTT	CATSRAASTDTQYF
few	TRBV7-8	TRBJ2-5	TRBD2	TGTGCCAGCAGCCCGACTAGCGCATGGGGGGAGACCCAGTACTTC	CASSPTSAWGETQYF
.	TRBV3-1	TRBJ2-7	.	TGTGCCAGCAGCCGCCCGGGTCGGGCAGCATCCTACGAGCAGTACTTC	CASSRPGRAASYEQYF
.	TRBV11-2	TRBJ2-1	.	TGTGCCAGCAGCTGGAGCGGGCCCTCCTACAATGAGCAGTTCTTC	CASSWSGPSYNEQFF
few	TRBV14	TRBJ1-2	TRBD1	TGTGCCAGCAGCCAAGGACAGGGTTCGTGGGGCTACACCTTC	CASSQGQGSWGYTF
many	TRBV20-1	TRBJ1-1	.	TGCAGTGCTAGAGATCAGGGGCGGTTCACTGAAGCTTTCTTT	CSARDQGRFTEAFF
.	TRBV20-1	TRBJ2-7	.	TGCAGTAACACGAGGGTCCTTTCCGAGCAGTACTTC	CSNTRVLSEQYF
.	TRBV6-5	TRBJ1-1	.	TGTGCCAGCAGTTACTCCACAGGGAACACTGAAGCTTTCTTT	CASSYSTGNTEAFF
few	TRBV7-2	TRBJ2-7	TRBD2	TGTGCCAGCAGCTTTTCCTCCGGGACTAGCAGCTACGAGCAGTACTTC	CASSFSSGTSSYEQYF
few	TRBV4-1	TRBJ2-7	.	TGCGCCAGCAGCCGAGGCCCTGAGGTGAGCTCCTACGAGCAGTACTTC	CASSRGPEVSSYEQYF
few	TRBV7-2	TRBJ2-1	TRBD2	TGTGCCAGCAGCTTTGGGACTAGCTCTGGTGAGCAGTTCTTC	CASSFGTSSGEQFF
few	TRBV7-9	TRBJ1-1	.	TGTGCCAGCAGCTTAGCAGGCGGACACAGTGAAGCTTTCTTT	CASSLAGGHSEAFF
.	TRBV5-1	TRBJ2-3	.	TGCGCCAGCCAAAGCTTGGGGATAGATACGCAGTATTTT	CASQSLGIDTQYF
.	TRBV20-1	TRBJ2-7	TRBD2	TGCAGTGCTAGAGTGGTGACTAGCGGATCCTACGAGCAGTACTTC	CSARVVTSGSYEQYF
.	TRBV3-1	TRBJ2-1	.	TGTGCCAGCAGCGCGTGGGGGGAGAACTATGAGCAGTTCTTC	CASSAWGENYEQFF
.	TRBV12-3/TRBV12-4	TRBJ2-1	.	TGTGCCAGCACGGATGGGCTGAATGAGCAGTTCTTC	CASTDGLNEQFF
.	TRBV28	TRBJ2-7	TRBD2	TGTGCCAGCAGTTCGCCTAGCGGGAGTCCCTACGAGCAGTACTTC	CASSSPSGSPYEQYF
.	TRBV7-2	TRBJ2-6	.	TGTGCCAGCAGCCCAAGCTCCATCTCTGGGGCCAACGTCCTGACTTTC	CASSPSSISGANVLTF
few	TRBV5-1	TRBJ2-3	.	TGCGCCAGCAGCGTGGACTCGCGCAGCACAGATACGCAGTATTTT	CASSVDSRSTDTQYF
few	TRBV6-1	TRBJ1-2	TRBD1	TGTGCCAGCAGCACCGGGACAGGGCTTGGCTACACCTTC	CASSTGTGLGYTF
few	TRBV5-1	TRBJ2-6	TRBD1	TGCGCCAGCATCGGGGACAGGGCGTCTGGGGCCAACGTCCTGACTTTC	CASIGDRASGANVLTF
few	TRBV12-3/TRBV12-4	TRBJ2-3	TRBD2	TGTGCCAGCAGTTTGGGGGGGACCCGCACAGATACGCAGTATTTT	CASSLGGTRTDTQYF
.	TRBV19	TRBJ2-1	.	TGTGCCAGTAGACGTATTGGTTCCGGGTCCTACAATGAGCAGTTCTTC	CASRRIGSGSYNEQFF
.	TRBV11-2	TRBJ2-1	.	TGTGCCAGCAGCTTAGCGGGCGGCCCCCAGTTCTTC	CASSLAGGPQFF
.	TRBV5-6	TRBJ2-1	TRBD2	TGTGCCAGCAGCCCAGATTTAAGTAGCGGGACTTACAATGAGCAGTTCTTC	CASSPDLSSGTYNEQFF